Described below is a single TCR beta chain sequence and its context. The source of the sample is a study of PD-L1 blockade in urothelial cancer. Looking at the study overall: Specimens of blood held a median count of approximately 150,000 T cells.

V lost 3 bases, J lost 0 bases, and 3 bases stayed unmatched. This CDR3 is 15 amino acids long. Germline values: CDR1 SGHRS, CDR2 YFSETQ. Time point in this sample: pretreatment peripheral blood. Assay: immunoSEQ multiplex PCR; the TCRdb copy retains only in-frame clones and omits some. Among tens of thousands of clones listed, around nine tenths were seen once. The rearrangement links TRBV5-1 to TRBJ1-5; 7 bases are a match to TRBD1. The sample consisted of PBMCs, taken around atezolizumab (anti-PD-L1) treatment. The sequence came from a woman aged 60-75 years with urothelial cancer. The CDR3 DNA sequence: TGCGCCAGCAGCTATGGGACAGATAGCAATCAGCCCCAGCATTTT. Its protein is CASSYGTDSNQPQHF.